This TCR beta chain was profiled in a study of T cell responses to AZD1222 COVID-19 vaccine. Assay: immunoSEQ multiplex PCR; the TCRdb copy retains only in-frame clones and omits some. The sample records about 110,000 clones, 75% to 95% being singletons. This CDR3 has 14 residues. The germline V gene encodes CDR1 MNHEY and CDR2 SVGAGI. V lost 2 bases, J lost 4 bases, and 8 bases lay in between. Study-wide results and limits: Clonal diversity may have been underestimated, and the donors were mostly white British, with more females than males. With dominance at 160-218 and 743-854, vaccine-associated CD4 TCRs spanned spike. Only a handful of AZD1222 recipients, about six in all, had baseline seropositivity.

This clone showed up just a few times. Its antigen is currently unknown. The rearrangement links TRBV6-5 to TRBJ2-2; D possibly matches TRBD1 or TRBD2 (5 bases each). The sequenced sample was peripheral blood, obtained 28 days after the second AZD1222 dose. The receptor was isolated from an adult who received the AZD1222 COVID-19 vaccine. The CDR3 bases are TGTGCCAGCAGTTACGACAGCGGCACCGGGGAGCTGTTTTTT. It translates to CASSYDSGTGELFF.